A selection of T cell receptor beta chains follows, all from one sample in a study of early T cells in non-severe SARS-CoV-2 infection. Each CDR3 protein is one row after TCRdb ran MiXCR on the 5' RACE reads. This sample has about 100,000 distinct CDR3 sequences, with roughly 13% found just once. Sequencing was carried out using whole blood. The source is an adult who was a healthcare worker with PCR-confirmed SARS-CoV-2 infection or an uninfected control (not recorded which). Each CDR3 is given with its conserved first and last residue. The order of the fields is clone size, J gene, V gene, D gene, CDR3 protein, CDR3 DNA. A D gene is named only where the DNA matches it firmly. Not all rows give a size; the values are once, few, many and, for expanded clones, a class.

many | TRBJ2-3 | TRBV4-1 | NA | CASSQVIFMAPPADTQYF | TGCGCCAGCAGCCAAGTAATATTTATGGCCCCTCCGGCAGATACGCAGTATTTT
NA | TRBJ2-7 | TRBV9 | TRBD2 | CASSLRTSVVYEQYF | TGTGCCAGCAGCCTCCGGACTAGCGTTGTCTACGAGCAGTACTTC
many | TRBJ1-6 | TRBV20-1 | NA | CSARGTADSPLHF | TGCAGTGCCAGAGGGACGGCAGATTCACCCCTCCACTTT
NA | TRBJ2-1 | TRBV6-1 | NA | CASSEHGSYNEQFF | TGTGCCAGCAGTGAACACGGGAGCTACAATGAGCAGTTCTTC
few | TRBJ1-2 | TRBV20-1 | NA | CSVPARWNYGYTF | TGCAGTGTCCCAGCTCGTTGGAACTATGGCTACACCTTC
many | TRBJ2-7 | TRBV7-9 | NA | CASSLASNRYEQYF | TGTGCCAGCAGCTTAGCGTCCAACCGCTACGAGCAGTACTTC
NA | TRBJ1-1 | TRBV6-6 | NA | CAGGDVATEAFF | TGTGCCGGGGGGGATGTTGCCACTGAAGCTTTCTTT
many | TRBJ2-1 | TRBV20-1 | TRBD2 | CSASIAGGPNEQFF | TGCAGTGCCAGTATAGCGGGAGGGCCCAATGAGCAGTTCTTC
NA | TRBJ2-7 | TRBV12-3/TRBV12-4 | NA | CASSSDKSYEQYF | TGTGCCAGCAGTTCGGACAAGTCCTACGAGCAGTACTTC
NA | TRBJ1-5 | TRBV7-9 | NA | CASSPGGSQPQHF | TGTGCCAGCAGCCCTGGGGGGAGTCAGCCCCAGCATTTT
many | TRBJ2-7 | TRBV25-1 | NA | CASSEFLRNTFYEQYF | TGTGCCAGCAGTGAATTCTTACGGAATACCTTCTACGAGCAGTACTTC